Each of the 14 T cell receptor beta chains below was sequenced from the same sample in a study of blood T cell repertoires in COVID-19. Sequencing used immunoSEQ multiplex PCR; TCRdb keeps in-frame clones, though not all of them. The sample carries some 50,000 clones, about 88% recorded once. Sequencing input: PBMCs or T cells enriched from blood (not recorded which). These receptors were collected from a woman aged 45-65 years who had recovered from COVID-19.

This clone occurred once. The chain couples TRBV7-2 to TRBJ2-1; D possibly corresponds to TRBD2 (8 bases). The CDR3 totals 19 residues. CDR1 and CDR2 (germline): SGHTA, FQGNSA. Trimming removed 1 base at V and 8 bases at J, with 27 bases between. The CDR3 DNA is TGTGCCAGCAGCTTAGGCGTAGGGGGCCTAGCGGGCCGACGGGATGAGCAGTTCTTC. Translation: CASSLGVGGLAGRRDEQFF. The variable domain in full, completed from reference TRBV7-2 and TRBJ2-1, reads GAGVSQSPSNKVTEKGKDVELRCDPISGHTALYWYRQSLGQGLEFLIYFQGNSAPDKSGLPSDRFSAERTGGSVSTLTIQRTQQEDSAVYLCASSLGVGGLAGRRDEQFFGPGTRLTVL.

The chain uses TRBV7-2 and TRBJ2-7; 8 bases match TRBD2. V was clipped by 5 bases and J by 5 bases; unmatched bases: 17. This CDR3 region has 17 residues. Per germline, CDR1 SGHTA and CDR2 FQGNSA. CDR3 sequence: CASSATTGGLGADEQYF. The CDR3, as DNA: TGTGCCAGCAGCGCTACGACGGGGGGACTAGGGGCCGACGAGCAGTACTTC.

The chain recombines TRBV28 with TRBJ1-1, with 8 bases identical to TRBD1. V lost 10 bases to trimming and J lost 3 bases; unmatched junction nucleotides: 16. This CDR3 has 16 amino acids. Germline V gives CDR1 MDHEN, CDR2 SYDVKM. CDR3 amino acids: CATNPSGGALDTEAFF. The CDR3 DNA reads TGTGCCACCAACCCCTCAGGGGGCGCTTTGGACACTGAAGCTTTCTTT.

The rearrangement links TRBV18 to TRBJ1-5, with D tentatively TRBD1 (5 bases). From germline, CDR1 is KGHSH and CDR2 LQKENI. The germline V and J ends were trimmed by 6 bases and 7 bases, with 19 bases remaining between them. The CDR3 is 15 amino acids. CDR3 sequence (DNA): TGTGCCAGCTCGCCGGCAGGGCAGTCGGAGCAGCCCCAGCATTTT. Its translation is CASSPAGQSEQPQHF. The whole variable domain, remainder taken from reference TRBV18 and TRBJ1-5, is NAGVMQNPRHLVRRRGQEARLRCSPMKGHSHVYWYRQLPEEGLKFMVYLQKENIIDESGMPKERFSAEFPKEGPSILRIQQVVRGDSAAYFCASSPAGQSEQPQHFGDGTRLSIL.

The chain is built from TRBV5-1 and TRBJ2-1, with TRBD2 matching over 8 bases. Germline lookup yields CDR1 SGHRS and CDR2 YFSETQ. V gave up 0 bases and J gave up 2 bases; unmatched junction bases: 1. This CDR3 spans 15 amino acids. The CDR3 protein is CASSLDSGAYNEQFF. The CDR3 DNA is TGCGCCAGCAGCTTGGATAGCGGGGCCTACAATGAGCAGTTCTTC.

The CDR3 loop is CASSATGTKNQPQHF. CDR3 nucleotides: TGCGCCAGCAGCGCTACCGGGACAAAAAATCAGCCCCAGCATTTT. The rearrangement links TRBV4-1 to TRBJ1-5; D perhaps matches TRBD1 (6 bases). The CDR3 loop spans 15 amino acids. V lost 5 bases to trimming and J lost 4 bases, with 15 bases between them. Germline CDR1 and CDR2: MGHRA and YSYEKL.

The chain recombines TRBV19 with TRBJ2-7, with 8 positions matching TRBD1. The V gene's germline CDR1 is LNHDA and CDR2 SQIVND (reference sequence). The V segment lost 6 bases and the J segment 3 bases; nucleotides outside the gene matches: 4. The CDR3 totals 13 residues. CDR3 sequence reads: CASRKGQDYEQYF. The CDR3 DNA follows: TGTGCCAGTAGAAAGGGACAGGACTACGAGCAGTACTTC. Supplemented by reference TRBV19 and TRBJ2-7, the full variable domain reads DGGITQSPKYLFRKEGQNVTLSCEQNLNHDAMYWYRQDPGQGLRLIYYSQIVNDFQKGDIAEGYSVSREKKESFPLTVTSAQKNPTAFYLCASRKGQDYEQYFGPGTRLTVT.

The CDR3 DNA reads as TGTGCCAGCTCACCACCGTCGCTAGCGGGGGGGCGTAGTGAGCAGTTCTTC. This encodes CASSPPSLAGGRSEQFF. V is TRBV18 and J is TRBJ2-1; 12 bases line up with TRBD2. Germline CDR1 reads KGHSH; CDR2 reads LQKENI. This CDR3 is 17 amino acids long. The junction had 9 bases not matched to a gene; V was cut back by 0 bases and J by 9 bases.

The rearrangement uses TRBV9 and TRBJ2-7; TRBD2 aligns across 8 bases. Germline loops: CDR1 SGDLS, CDR2 YYNGEE. This CDR3 region has 17 residues. Unmatched junction bases numbered 13, after V lost 4 bases and J lost 1 base. CDR3 coding DNA: TGTGCCAGCAGCTCGGGGCGGGGGGAAAGGAGGTCCTACGAGCAGTACTTC. It specifies CASSSGRGERRSYEQYF.

This chain uses TRBV7-6 with TRBJ2-6, with 7 nucleotides matching TRBD1. V shed 2 bases, J shed 3 bases, and the junction held 1 base outside the gene matches. Germline CDR1 SGHVS, CDR2 FNYEAQ. The CDR3 extends over 15 amino acids. The DNA of the CDR3 is TGTGCCAGCAGCTTAAGGACAGGTGGGGCCAACGTCCTGACTTTC. Translating it yields CASSLRTGGANVLTF. The whole variable domain, filled in from reference TRBV7-6 and TRBJ2-6, reads GAGVSQSPRYKVTKRGQDVALRCDPISGHVSLYWYRQALGQGPEFLTYFNYEAQQDKSGLPNDRFSAERPEGSISTLTIQRTEQRDSAMYRCASSLRTGGANVLTFGAGSRLTVL.

This rearrangement joins TRBV7-2 to TRBJ2-3; a weak D match, TRBD1 (5 bases). V lost 2 bases and J 7 bases, leaving 10 bases between the germline ends. CDR3 length: 13 residues. CDR1 and CDR2 from the germline V gene are SGHTA and FQGNSA. CDR3 nucleotides: TGTGCCAGCAGCTTATCGACAGCAAATACGCAGTATTTT. Translating gives CASSLSTANTQYF.

The genes are TRBV3-1 (or the pseudogene TRBV3-2) and TRBJ2-7; the D gene is possibly TRBD1 (6 bases). Trimming took off 4 bases at V and 3 bases at J, with 13 bases between the two ends. Per germline, CDR1 LGHDT and CDR2 YNNKEL (reference sequence). The CDR3 extends over 14 amino acids. Here the CDR3 DNA reads TGTGCCAGCAGCCTCACCGGGACAAACTACGAGCAGTACTTC. It translates to CASSLTGTNYEQYF.

The chain joins TRBV24-1 to TRBJ2-5, with TRBD2 identical over 10 bases. The CDR3 sequence is 16 residues long. J gave up 4 bases and V 4 bases, and 8 bases lay outside the gene matches. CDR1 KGHDR and CDR2 SFDVKD come from the germline V gene. The CDR3 protein is CATSDVSGRAGETQYF. Here the CDR3 DNA reads TGTGCCACCAGTGACGTAAGCGGGAGGGCCGGAGAGACCCAGTACTTC.

The CDR3 coding sequence is TGTGCCATCCCCACAGGGAGCTGGTCCTACGAGCAGTACTTC. This gives the protein CAIPTGSWSYEQYF. The rearrangement uses TRBV6-5 and TRBJ2-7; possible D gene TRBD1, 6 bases. Germline assignment: CDR1 MNHEY and CDR2 SVGAGI. CDR3 size: 14 residues. V gave up 10 bases and J gave up 1 base, with 17 bases separating them.